Following are 32 T cell receptor beta chains from one sample sequenced in a study of shared clonotypes between healthy human individuals. The data were produced by immunoSEQ multiplex PCR, yet TCRdb's version contains in-frame clones alone and is incomplete. The repertoire holds about a million clones, around 74% seen once, with roughly 1.4% in the top ten. Sequencing input: memory CD4+ T cells sorted from blood. Subset described: CD45RA-negative fraction. The source of these receptors is a man aged 18 to 29 in good health.

As to this clone: Other DNA sequences from this sample encode an identical CDR3 as well. The V call is TRBV7-2, the J call TRBJ2-3; 13 positions agree with TRBD2. This CDR3 region has 16 residues. Germline loops: CDR1 SGHTA, CDR2 FQGNSA. V lost 1 base, J lost 5 bases, and 3 bases stayed unmatched. The chain's CDR3 is CASSLGLAGGQDTQYF. The CDR3 nucleotides read TGTGCCAGCAGCTTAGGACTAGCGGGAGGTCAAGATACGCAGTATTTT.

The chain has TRBV28 and TRBJ2-7, with 9 bases identical to TRBD1. This CDR3 has 16 amino acids. Losses at the gene ends were 3 bases for V and 5 bases for J; bases not matched to a gene: 11. Germline V lookup: CDR1 MDHEN, CDR2 SYDVKM. DNA of the CDR3: TGTGCCAGCAGTTTTACCGGGACAGGGAAATCCCACGAGCAGTACTTC. Encoded protein: CASSFTGTGKSHEQYF.

This clone came up once. This chain joins TRBV28 and TRBJ2-1; 8 bases agree with TRBD2. Unmatched junction bases numbered 6, after V lost 4 bases and J lost 4 bases. The CDR3 covers 15 residues. The germline V gene has CDR1 MDHEN and CDR2 SYDVKM. The CDR3 sequence: CASSSAGGRYNEQFF. The DNA for the CDR3 is TGTGCCAGCAGTTCCGCGGGGGGTAGGTACAATGAGCAGTTCTTC.

This clone was seen only once. The chain couples TRBV18 to TRBJ1-1; weak D call: TRBD1 (6 bases). The CDR3 runs to 14 residues. Trimming took 10 bases from V and 2 from J, leaving 17 bases between them. Germline V gives CDR1 KGHSH, CDR2 LQKENI. The CDR3 loop reads CATIQGTANTEAFF. DNA of the CDR3: TGTGCCACAATTCAGGGGACTGCAAACACTGAAGCTTTCTTT.

This chain uses TRBV30 with TRBJ1-5, with 10 bases identical to TRBD1. Trimming at V came to 2 bases and at J to 6 bases, leaving 4 bases not matched to a gene. In germline, CDR1 is GTSNPN, CDR2 SVGIG (reference sequence). The CDR3 is 14 amino acids. The CDR3 coding sequence is TGTGCCTGGAGTAGGACAGGGGGTATTCAGCCCCAGCATTTT. Its translation is CAWSRTGGIQPQHF.

This clone has only a few counts. V usage is TRBV5-1 and J usage is TRBJ2-2, with no clear D. CDR1 and CDR2 (germline): SGHRS, YFSETQ. The V end was cut by 0 bases, the J end by 4 bases, with 7 bases between. This CDR3 contains 14 residues. The CDR3 reads CASSLVQTTGELFF. The DNA for the CDR3 is TGCGCCAGCAGCTTGGTCCAAACCACCGGGGAGCTGTTTTTT. The whole variable domain, remainder taken from reference TRBV5-1 and TRBJ2-2, is KAGVTQTPRYLIKTRGQQVTLSCSPISGHRSVSWYQQTPGQGLQFLFEYFSETQRNKGNFPGRFSGRQFSNSRSEMNVSTLELGDSALYLCASSLVQTTGELFFGEGSRLTVL.

V and J are TRBV9 and TRBJ2-3, with D tentatively TRBD1 or TRBD2 (5 bases each). From germline, CDR1 is SGDLS and CDR2 YYNGEE. This CDR3 is 12 amino acids long. V was shortened by 3 bases and J by 4 bases, with 6 bases between the two germline ends. The CDR3 DNA is TGTGCCAGCAGCGGAGGGGCAGATACGCAGTATTTT. It encodes CASSGGADTQYF.

J is TRBJ1-2 and V is TRBV10-3, with D perhaps TRBD1 (5 bases). Trimming shortened V by 3 bases and J by 4 bases, and 12 bases separated the two germline ends. The CDR3 sequence is 14 residues long. Looked up from germline, CDR1 is ENHRY and CDR2 is SYGVKD. CDR3 bases: TGTGCCATCAGTGAAGAAGGGGTTGGCTATGGCTACACCTTC. This codes for CAISEEGVGYGYTF.

On this clone: This may arise from a read error, as a much more abundant clone is one base away. This same CDR3 is encoded by further DNA sequences in the sample. The chain is built from TRBV5-4 and TRBJ2-7, with a weak D call TRBD1 (6 bases). Trimming left V 0 bases short and J 2 bases short, with 6 bases between. This CDR3 region has 13 residues. CDR1 and CDR2 (germline): SGHNT, YYREEE (reference sequence). The CDR3 DNA sequence: TGTGCCAGCAGCTTGGACAGGGCCTACGAGCAGTACTTC. It specifies CASSLDRAYEQYF.

J is TRBJ2-7 and V is TRBV7-2; TRBD2 agrees at 8 bases. V shed 4 bases, J shed 4 bases, and the junction held 9 bases outside the gene matches. Germline CDR1 reads SGHTA; CDR2 reads FQGNSA. The CDR3 extends over 15 amino acids. The CDR3 DNA reads as TGTGCCAGCAGCTCGAGAGCGGGAGCGGCTTACGAGCAGTACTTC. This encodes CASSSRAGAAYEQYF.

This chain links TRBV10-1 with TRBJ2-1, with 7 nucleotides matching TRBD1. V lost 6 bases and J lost 8; bases outside the gene matches: 13. The CDR3 consists of 15 residues. Germline CDR1 WNHNN, CDR2 SYGVQD (reference sequence). The CDR3 nucleotides read TGCGCCAGCAGCCCTGACAGGGCCGGGTACGATGAGCAGTTCTTC. Translation: CASSPDRAGYDEQFF.

The chain recombines TRBV2 with TRBJ2-3; 13 bases agree with TRBD2. V gave up 7 bases and J gave up 1 base; unmatched junction bases: 2. CDR3 length: 15 residues. Germline CDR1 reads SNHLY; CDR2 reads FYNNEI. CDR3 loop: CASTGLAGGTDTQYF. CDR3 DNA: TGTGCCAGCACCGGACTAGCGGGAGGCACAGATACGCAGTATTTT.

Note on this clone: This may be a read error, as it is one base from a much larger clone. The same CDR3 also results from other DNA sequences found in this sample. The rearrangement joins TRBV7-2 to TRBJ1-1; D is unclear. This CDR3 has 13 residues. Germline CDR1 reads SGHTA; CDR2 reads FQGNSA. Trimming left V 2 bases short and J 0 bases short, with 4 bases between. CDR3 bases: TGTGCCAGCAGCTTACGGATGAACACTGAAGCTTTCTTT. Encoded protein: CASSLRMNTEAFF.

The gene calls are TRBV29-1 and TRBJ2-3; 8 nucleotides line up with TRBD2. Looked up from germline, CDR1 is SQVTM and CDR2 is ANQGSEA. V was clipped by 6 bases and J by 1 base; unmatched bases: 15. The CDR3 contains 17 residues. DNA for the CDR3: TGCAGCGTGCCTCGGGGGGGGGCAGGCCCCGGCACAGATACGCAGTATTTT. Encoded protein: CSVPRGGAGPGTDTQYF.

The chain has TRBV30 and TRBJ1-5; perhaps TRBD1 as D (6 bases). V was cut by 3 bases and J by 4 bases, with 13 bases left in between. CDR3 length: 14 residues. Per the germline V gene, CDR1 is GTSNPN and CDR2 is SVGIG (reference sequence). The CDR3 reads CAWSTNRANQPQHF. The DNA of the CDR3 is TGTGCCTGGAGCACTAACAGGGCGAATCAGCCCCAGCATTTT.

The rearrangement uses TRBV10-3 and TRBJ2-7; 8 nucleotides line up with TRBD2. V shed 7 bases and J 0 bases; nucleotides not matched to a gene: 8. The CDR3 contains 15 residues. CDR1 is ENHRY, CDR2 SYGVKD, per germline. In DNA form, the CDR3 reads TGTGCCATCAAGATGGGACTAGAAAGCTCCTACGAGCAGTACTTC. This codes for CAIKMGLESSYEQYF.

In DNA, the CDR3 is TGTGCCAGCAGCCCCCGACAGGGAAACACCATATATTTT. Encoded protein: CASSPRQGNTIYF. This sequence joins TRBV7-3 and TRBJ1-3; tentatively, D is TRBD1 (5 bases). The germline gives CDR1 SGHTA, CDR2 FQGTGA. V gave up 5 bases and J gave up 4 bases, with 9 bases separating them. This CDR3 region has 13 residues.

In this sample, this clone turned up many times. This chain connects TRBV30 to TRBJ2-1, with D unresolved. There are 11 residues in the CDR3. The V end lost 4 bases, the J end lost 9 bases, and 10 bases lay between the germline ends. From germline, CDR1 is GTSNPN and CDR2 SVGIG (reference sequence). The DNA for the CDR3 is TGTGCCTGGACCCCGGGCGGTGAGCAGTTCTTC. Encoded protein: CAWTPGGEQFF.

The rearrangement links TRBV27 to TRBJ2-3; D unclear. The V end lost 4 bases, the J end lost 3 bases, and 14 bases lay between the germline ends. Germline V lookup: CDR1 MNHEY, CDR2 SMNVEV (reference sequence). The CDR3 spans 15 residues. CDR3 in DNA: TGTGCCAGCAGTTCATATCGACTCCAAACAGATACGCAGTATTTT. This codes for CASSSYRLQTDTQYF.

This clone was observed at least ten times. The same CDR3 can be traced to other DNA sequences in this sample. The chain is built from TRBV28 and TRBJ1-1; D remains ambiguous. This CDR3 region has 15 residues. Trimming shortened V by 5 bases and J by 0 bases, and 13 bases separated the two germline ends. CDR1 MDHEN and CDR2 SYDVKM come from the germline V gene. The CDR3 nucleotides are TGTGCCAGCAGTCCTCCGACCGGGATGAACACTGAAGCTTTCTTT. Translating gives CASSPPTGMNTEAFF.

CDR3 DNA sequence: TGTGCCAGCAGCCTACTCCGGGAGTCGGACTCTGGGGCCAACGTCCTGACTTTC. This translates into CASSLLRESDSGANVLTF. This rearrangement joins TRBV11-2 to TRBJ2-6; tentatively, D is TRBD2 (6 bases). V shed 5 bases and J shed 0 bases, with 17 bases lying between them. The CDR3 has 18 amino acids. CDR1 is SGHAT and CDR2 is FQNNGV in the germline V gene.

The chain recombines TRBV7-2 with TRBJ2-6; D remains unclear. The CDR3 covers 15 residues. V dropped 7 bases and J dropped 0 bases, with 10 bases sitting between them. CDR1 is SGHTA, CDR2 FQGNSA, per germline. The CDR3 bases are TGTGCCAGCACCCTGATGGTCTCTGGGGCCAACGTCCTGACTTTC. Translating gives CASTLMVSGANVLTF.

This clone has just a few counts. The genes are TRBV19 and TRBJ1-1; a possible D gene is TRBD1 (5 bases). Deletions cut 6 bases from V and 6 bases from J, with 14 bases between. Germline V gene lookup returns CDR1 LNHDA and CDR2 SQIVND (reference sequence). The length of the CDR3 is 13 residues. The CDR3 DNA sequence: TGTGCCAGTAGGAACCAGGGCGATGCTGAAGCTTTCTTT. This encodes CASRNQGDAEAFF.

V and J are TRBV6-5 and TRBJ2-1; 7 positions match TRBD2. Per germline, CDR1 MNHEY and CDR2 SVGAGI. V shed 8 bases, J shed 6 bases, and the junction held 7 bases outside the gene matches. The CDR3 sequence is 13 residues long. Here the CDR3 DNA reads TGTGCCAGCGCAGCTAGCGGACGCAATGAGCAGTTCTTC. Its translation: CASAASGRNEQFF.

A note on this clone: A much larger clone differs by one base, so this may be a read error. The sample carries other DNA sequences with the same CDR3. This chain connects TRBV6-1 to TRBJ1-2; 7 bases fit TRBD1. V lost 1 base to trimming and J lost 5 bases; unmatched junction nucleotides: 1. CDR1 is MNHNS and CDR2 is SASEGT in the germline V gene. This CDR3 is 13 amino acids long. The CDR3 DNA is TGTGCCAGCAGTGAAGGACAGGGATATGGCTACACCTTC. Translating gives CASSEGQGYGYTF.

V and J are TRBV4-1 and TRBJ1-4, with 9 bases identical to TRBD1. The CDR3 runs to 15 residues. CDR1 and CDR2 (germline): MGHRA, YSYEKL. V dropped 5 bases and J dropped 10; count of bases not matched to a gene: 11. The CDR3 sequence is CASSFEGQGSGKLFF. The CDR3 DNA reads TGCGCCAGCAGCTTTGAGGGACAGGGATCTGGAAAACTGTTTTTT.

The V call is TRBV5-4, the J call TRBJ2-5; 8 positions match TRBD1. V lost 2 bases to trimming and J lost 4 bases; unmatched junction nucleotides: 10. Germline values: CDR1 SGHNT, CDR2 YYREEE (reference sequence). This CDR3 spans 16 amino acids. The CDR3 DNA is TGTGCCAGCAGCTTTCGGACAGGGTTAGGCCTAGAGACCCAGTACTTC. It specifies CASSFRTGLGLETQYF.

This sequence joins TRBV10-2 and TRBJ1-5; possibly TRBD1 for D (6 bases). The CDR3 spans 14 residues. The V gene lost 6 bases and the J gene lost 3 bases, with 12 bases spanning the gap. Germline CDR1 WSHSY, CDR2 SAAADI. CDR3 sequence (DNA): TGCGCCAGCAGCGCTGGACAGAACAATCAGCCCCAGCATTTT. It yields the protein CASSAGQNNQPQHF.

Comment on this clone: The sample holds other DNA sequences that translate to the same CDR3. The V call is TRBV5-1, the J call TRBJ2-3; D gene ambiguous. Germline V gives CDR1 SGHRS, CDR2 YFSETQ. This CDR3 has 13 residues. Deletions cut 3 bases from V and 0 bases from J, with 5 bases between. CDR3 sequence reads: CASSSLSTDTQYF. The DNA for the CDR3 is TGCGCCAGCAGCTCATTAAGCACAGATACGCAGTATTTT.

The chain employs TRBV5-6 and TRBJ2-3; D perhaps matches TRBD1 (6 bases). The CDR3 contains 18 residues. V lost 0 bases and J lost 1, with 18 bases in between. Per the germline V gene, CDR1 is SGHDT and CDR2 is YYEEEE. CDR3 nucleotides: TGTGCCAGCAGCTTGGGGCCCCTGGGGGCCCCAGGCACAGATACGCAGTATTTT. It yields the protein CASSLGPLGAPGTDTQYF.

A note on this clone: A much larger clone differs by one base, so this may be a read error. The chain uses TRBV25-1 and TRBJ2-7; D not certain. V lost 6 bases and J lost 3, with 9 bases in between. CDR1 is MGHDK and CDR2 is SYGVNS in the germline V gene. The CDR3 is 12 amino acids. The CDR3 DNA sequence: TGTGCCAGCAGCCCGACCGTCTACGAGCAGTACTTC. This gives the protein CASSPTVYEQYF.

A remark on this clone: The identical CDR3 is also encoded by other nucleotide sequences in the sample. The chain combines TRBV30 with TRBJ2-7, with 9 positions matching TRBD1. V dropped 5 bases and J dropped 4; count of bases not matched to a gene: 3. Germline V gene sequence: CDR1 GTSNPN, CDR2 SVGIG (reference sequence). The length of the CDR3 is 12 residues. The CDR3, as DNA: TGTGCCTGGTCGGACAGGGGTTACGAGCAGTACTTC. It encodes CAWSDRGYEQYF. Supplemented by reference TRBV30 and TRBJ2-7, the full variable domain reads SQTIHQWPATLVQPVGSPLSLECTVEGTSNPNLYWYRQAAGRGLQLLFYSVGIGQISSEVPQNLSASRPQDRQFILSSKKLLLSDSGFYLCAWSDRGYEQYFGPGTRLTVT.